The entry that follows covers one T cell receptor (beta chain) sequence. Its antigen has not been determined. Per-nucleotide qualities are absent, and no much larger clonotype sits a single base away. Compared with germline, V lacks 1 base and J lacks 6 bases; bases without a gene match: 5. Reading the germline V gene gives CDR1 MNHNS and CDR2 SASEGT. The CDR3 goes from the cysteine to the phenylalanine over 15 residues. Only the CDR3 DNA stays, 45 bases, in frame from base 1. The library relied on the immunoSEQ multiplex PCR assay. TCRdb limited this immuneACCESS table to in-frame rearrangements with V and J called. A share of clones is missing; checked studies link under half to unresolved V genes, and the rest is unexplained. The sample has 630,000 or so clones on record, 70% to 90% of them singletons. In total, the top ten clones hold roughly 0.0089% of the sample. This sample stems from a study of shared T cell receptors in the human thymus (dated by TCRdb to about 2021). Looking at the study overall: The study examined how the human thymus generates shared, self-reactive T-cell receptor alpha chains.

This sample was shared with a second study, whose subject was human thymus T cells. Drawing on the second study: Immunologically healthy infants undergoing open corrective cardiac surgery for congenital heart defects in Finland were used as donors. Thymus tissue was collected as surgical resects that were removed during corrective cardiac surgery. V and J gene segment usage appeared biased in both thymic and peripheral blood repertoires. The related research reported highly overlapping thymic TCR repertoires among unrelated individuals. The study described the TCR alpha and beta repertoires in roughly 8 infant thymus samples and four matching peripheral blood samples. The cohort included about 6 male and two female infants, with donor ages spanning 7 to 244 days. Thymocytes were released mechanically from tissue and stored at -70 °C as pellets of about 9-32 million cells. A QIAsymphony instrument was used to extract genomic DNA from frozen cell pellets. The immunoSEQ multiplex PCR assay was used to amplify the TCRB and TCRAD loci from a standardized amount of quality-controlled genomic DNA. The amplicons covered the V(D)J region and were long enough to include the CDR3 and to identify the V and J genes. Through the commercial immunoSEQ service, the amplicons were sequenced on an Illumina platform. Primer bias and sequencing errors were corrected using previously described methods, and TCRAD and TCRB definitions followed the IMGT database. Repertoires were analysed with immunoSEQ Analyzer 3.0 and VDJTools, covering basic statistics, V/J segment usage, diversity estimates, rarefaction and pairwise overlap. To estimate diversity, the Chao1, ChaoE, Efron-Thisted, Shannon and inverse Simpson indices were applied, and diversity was also estimated on datasets down-sampled to the smallest sample. Repertoire overlap was assessed by strict matching of CDR3 nucleotide sequence, V gene and J gene, and clustering was done by Jaccard-based multidimensional scaling. Thymus samples yielded on average around 800,000 unique TCRB clonotypes, compared with roughly 76,000 from blood samples.

Rearrangement joined TRBV6-1 to TRBJ2-3, with 9 bases aligning to TRBD2. This TCR was recovered from a boy under two years old with a congenital heart defect. Donor details come from another sample of the same person, matched by shared clones. The material sequenced was thymocytes. The DNA is as follows: TGTGCCAGCAGTGAAGGGCGGGAGGGCCCCGATACGCAGTATTTT. This yields the protein CASSEGREGPDTQYF.